This is a list of T cell receptor beta chains from one sample in a study of OX40 agonist ivuxolimab in advanced cancers. Measured with immunoSEQ multiplex PCR; TCRdb has only the in-frame clones, and not every one. The sample consists of approximately 24,000 clones, more than 80% of them appearing once. Sequenced material: CD4+ or CD8+ T cells sorted from blood, taken in a trial of the OX40 agonist ivuxolimab. These receptors were obtained from an adult with an advanced solid tumor such as melanoma, head and neck, liver or kidney cancer. Both conserved end residues are part of each CDR3. Each record gives: V gene, clone size, D gene, J gene, CDR3 protein, CDR3 DNA. D genes are given only for firm matches. Clone size is shown for a subset of rows, as once, few, many or a class of expanded clone.

>TRBV7-9|-|-|TRBJ1-4
CASKALIPQATNEKLFF
TGTGCCTCCAAGGCATTGATCCCACAAGCAACTAATGAAAAACTGTTTTTT
>TRBV5-2|-|-|TRBJ1-2
CASKVHGEYETYGYTF
TGTGCCAGCAAAGTCCACGGAGAGTACGAGACCTATGGCTACACCTTC
>TRBV5-4|few|-|TRBJ2-7
CASSLAEFPYEQYF
TGTGCCAGCAGCTTGGCGGAGTTTCCCTACGAGCAGTACTTC
>TRBV5-8|-|-|TRBJ1-5
CASSLGEGILGNQPQHF
TGTGCCAGCAGCTTGGGGGAAGGGATCCTCGGCAATCAGCCCCAGCATTTT
>TRBV7-2|-|TRBD2|TRBJ2-3
CASGLAGETDTQYF
TGTGCCAGCGGATTAGCGGGAGAGACAGATACGCAGTATTTT
>TRBV6-5|-|TRBD1|TRBJ1-1
CASQGGATEAFF
TGTGCCAGCCAGGGGGGAGCGACTGAAGCTTTCTTT
>TRBV19|-|TRBD1|TRBJ2-7
CASSIAPGQGHYEQYF
TGTGCCAGTAGTATAGCGCCGGGACAGGGTCACTACGAGCAGTACTTC
>TRBV11-2|-|TRBD2|TRBJ2-1
CASSLGRGGRICEQFF
TGTGCCAGCAGCTTAGGGCGGGGGGGCCGTATTTGTGAGCAGTTCTTC
>TRBV9|-|TRBD2|TRBJ2-7
CASSVGTNPYEQYF
TGTGCCAGCAGCGTCGGGACTAACCCCTACGAGCAGTACTTC
>TRBV15|-|TRBD1|TRBJ1-1
CATSRSGQGLNTEAFF
TGTGCCACCAGCAGATCGGGACAGGGGTTGAACACTGAAGCTTTCTTT
>TRBV19|-|-|TRBJ2-7
CASSIQGVDEQYF
TGTGCCAGTAGTATACAGGGTGTCGACGAGCAGTACTTC
>TRBV27|-|TRBD2|TRBJ2-5
CASSFSSGGWETQYF
TGTGCCAGCAGTTTTTCTAGCGGGGGGTGGGAGACCCAGTACTTC
>TRBV5-6|-|-|TRBJ2-7
CASSPMADTSYEQYF
TGTGCCAGCAGCCCAATGGCGGACACCTCCTACGAGCAGTACTTC
>TRBV11-1|-|-|TRBJ2-7
CASSLWGTAMHEQYF
TGTGCCAGCAGCTTGTGGGGGACTGCAATGCACGAGCAGTACTTC
>TRBV6-6|-|TRBD2|TRBJ2-3
CASSTLAGGGDTQYF
TGTGCCAGCAGCACACTAGCGGGAGGGGGGGATACGCAGTATTTT
>TRBV9|-|-|TRBJ1-1
CASSGGGYTEAFF
TGTGCCAGCAGCGGCGGGGGTTACACTGAAGCTTTCTTT
>TRBV30|-|-|TRBJ2-7
CAWSVDNTYEQYF
TGTGCCTGGAGTGTAGACAATACCTACGAGCAGTACTTC
>TRBV7-6|-|TRBD2|TRBJ2-1
CASSGGTSGRGEQFF
TGTGCCAGCAGCGGCGGGACTAGCGGGAGGGGCGAGCAGTTCTTC
>TRBV7-9|-|-|TRBJ2-7
CASSPTTVSYEQYF
TGTGCCAGCAGCCCAACGACAGTCTCCTACGAGCAGTACTTC
>TRBV14|few|TRBD2|TRBJ2-7
CASSQDSGVSYEQYF
TGTGCCAGCAGCCAAGACAGCGGGGTCTCCTACGAGCAGTACTTC
>TRBV5-1|-|-|TRBJ2-5
CASSSGQSTQETQYF
TGCGCCAGCAGCTCCGGACAGTCCACCCAAGAGACCCAGTACTTC
>TRBV2|-|-|TRBJ1-6
CASREDSYNSPLHF
TGTGCCAGCCGTGAGGACAGCTATAATTCACCCCTCCACTTT
>TRBV6-5|-|-|TRBJ2-1
CASQGVSSYNEQFF
TGTGCCAGCCAAGGGGTGAGCTCCTACAATGAGCAGTTCTTC
>TRBV7-9|once|TRBD2|TRBJ2-1
CASSRMEGGGADNEQFF
TGTGCCAGCAGCCGTATGGAGGGCGGGGGGGCCGACAATGAGCAGTTCTTC
>TRBV10-3|-|TRBD1|TRBJ2-2
CAIPKTGTGELFF
TGTGCCATCCCAAAGACAGGGACCGGGGAGCTGTTTTTT
>TRBV15|-|-|TRBJ2-2
CATSERGTNTGELFF
TGTGCCACCAGCGAGAGGGGGACTAACACCGGGGAGCTGTTTTTT
>TRBV7-6|-|TRBD2|TRBJ2-1
CASSFRAGAIFNEQFF
TGTGCCAGCAGCTTCAGAGCGGGAGCAATCTTTAATGAGCAGTTCTTC
>TRBV7-9|-|TRBD2|TRBJ2-7
CASSLRGGPYEQYF
TGTGCCAGCAGCCTTCGGGGGGGGCCCTACGAGCAGTACTTC
>TRBV28|few|-|TRBJ2-7
CASSLRTEIYYEQYF
TGTGCCAGCAGTTTAAGGACGGAAATATACTACGAGCAGTACTTC
>TRBV4-2|once|-|TRBJ2-7
CASSQGFGIGEPTYEQYF
TGTGCCAGCAGCCAAGGATTTGGGATAGGGGAGCCCACCTACGAGCAGTACTTC
>TRBV5-8|-|-|TRBJ1-1
CASSLGLGLGNEAFF
TGTGCCAGCAGCTTGGGGTTGGGACTGGGGAATGAAGCTTTCTTT
>TRBV6-1|-|TRBD1|TRBJ2-2
CASSAGTGTTGELFF
TGTGCCAGCAGCGCCGGGACAGGGACCACCGGGGAGCTGTTTTTT
>TRBV28|once|-|TRBJ2-1
CASSSTGFEQFF
TGTGCCAGCAGTTCGACTGGTTTTGAGCAGTTCTTC
>TRBV5-6|once|-|TRBJ2-1
CASSLVSDYNEQFF
TGTGCCAGCAGCTTGGTTAGCGACTACAATGAGCAGTTCTTC
>TRBV5-6|-|TRBD2|TRBJ2-1
CASSLGTSGFYNEQFF
TGTGCCAGCAGCTTGGGGACTAGCGGTTTCTACAATGAGCAGTTCTTC
>TRBV27|-|TRBD2|TRBJ2-7
CASSHLLAGGNYEQYF
TGTGCCAGCAGTCACCTACTAGCGGGAGGGAACTACGAGCAGTACTTC
>TRBV12-5|few|-|TRBJ2-2
CASGISRELFF
TGTGCTAGTGGGATATCAAGGGAGCTGTTTTTT
>TRBV13|few|TRBD1|TRBJ1-1
CASSPDRGWNTEAFF
TGTGCCAGCAGCCCCGACAGGGGGTGGAACACTGAAGCTTTCTTT
>TRBV19|-|-|TRBJ1-1
CASSPRFAEAFF
TGTGCCAGTAGTCCCCGGTTTGCTGAAGCTTTCTTT
>TRBV29-1|once|-|TRBJ2-1
CSVAVGSYNEQFF
TGCAGCGTTGCTGTGGGTTCCTACAATGAGCAGTTCTTC
>TRBV28|once|-|TRBJ2-5
CASSSLTGSETQYF
TGTGCCAGCAGTTCCCTCACAGGTTCTGAGACCCAGTACTTC
>TRBV5-1|-|TRBD1|TRBJ1-1
CASSLDLQGSENTEAFF
TGCGCCAGCAGCTTGGACCTACAGGGGTCGGAGAACACTGAAGCTTTCTTT
>TRBV7-2|-|TRBD2|TRBJ2-1
CASSLTSSGGQANNEQFF
TGTGCCAGCAGCCTCACTAGTAGCGGGGGCCAAGCAAACAATGAGCAGTTCTTC
>TRBV5-5|-|-|TRBJ2-7
CASSLEGSNEQYF
TGTGCCAGCAGCTTGGAAGGGTCCAACGAGCAGTACTTC
>TRBV14|-|-|TRBJ1-2
CASSPGTIRGYTF
TGTGCCAGCAGCCCCGGGACCATTCGGGGCTACACCTTC
>TRBV4-1|-|TRBD2|TRBJ2-7
CASSQGGLAGSYEQYF
TGCGCCAGCAGCCAGGGTGGTCTAGCGGGGTCCTACGAGCAGTACTTC
>TRBV9|once|-|TRBJ2-3
CASSVGISSTDTQYF
TGTGCCAGCAGCGTAGGCATTTCTAGCACAGATACGCAGTATTTT
>TRBV5-8|many|-|TRBJ1-2
CASSPRMRDVDYGYTF
TGTGCCAGCAGCCCCCGTATGAGGGATGTGGACTATGGCTACACCTTC
>TRBV4-1|-|-|TRBJ1-4
CASSRASRVGNEKLFF
TGCGCCAGCAGCCGGGCATCAAGGGTTGGGAATGAAAAACTGTTTTTT
>TRBV19|-|-|TRBJ2-7
CASSIVGSSYEQYF
TGTGCCAGTAGTATAGTGGGCAGCTCCTACGAGCAGTACTTC
>TRBV6-1|-|-|TRBJ1-5
CASSAPYVGYRYNQPQHF
TGTGCCAGCAGTGCCCCCTACGTCGGATATAGGTACAATCAGCCCCAGCATTTT
>TRBV5-5|-|-|TRBJ2-5
CASTPWAGVLGETQYF
TGTGCCAGCACCCCGTGGGCAGGGGTATTGGGAGAGACCCAGTACTTC
>TRBV7-9|few|-|TRBJ2-7
CASSGGGALYEQYF
TGTGCCAGCAGTGGAGGGGGAGCTCTCTACGAGCAGTACTTC
>TRBV19|-|-|TRBJ2-7
CASSMGAGEQYF
TGTGCCAGTAGTATGGGGGCTGGCGAGCAGTACTTC
>TRBV9|-|TRBD2|TRBJ2-3
CASSVTSGGRTDTQYF
TGTGCCAGCAGCGTAACTAGCGGGGGACGCACAGATACGCAGTATTTT